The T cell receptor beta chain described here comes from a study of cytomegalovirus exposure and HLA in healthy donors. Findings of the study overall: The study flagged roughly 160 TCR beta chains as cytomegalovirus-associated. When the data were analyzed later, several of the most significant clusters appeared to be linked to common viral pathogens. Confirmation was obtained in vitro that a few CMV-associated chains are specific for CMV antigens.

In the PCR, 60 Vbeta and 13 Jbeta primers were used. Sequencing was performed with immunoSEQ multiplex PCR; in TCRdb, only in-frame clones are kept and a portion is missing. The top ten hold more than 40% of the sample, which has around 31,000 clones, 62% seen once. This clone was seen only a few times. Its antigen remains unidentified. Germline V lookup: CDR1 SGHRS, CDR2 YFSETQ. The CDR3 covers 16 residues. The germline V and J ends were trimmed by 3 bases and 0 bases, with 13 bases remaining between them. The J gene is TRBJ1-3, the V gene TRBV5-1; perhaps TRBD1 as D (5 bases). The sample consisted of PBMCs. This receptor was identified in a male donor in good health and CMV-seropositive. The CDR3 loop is CASSSAGRNSGNTIYF. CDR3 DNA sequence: TGCGCCAGCAGCTCGGCGGGACGGAACTCTGGAAACACCATATATTTT.